This passage covers 22 T cell receptor beta chains from one sample sequenced in a study of shared clonotypes between healthy human individuals. Naive CD8 cells comprised CD45RO-negative, CCR7-positively selected cells, excluding terminally differentiated effector memory CD45RA+ cells. Profiling relied on immunoSEQ multiplex PCR, and the TCRdb table lists in-frame clones only, not all of them. The sample includes about 2.2 million clones, about 93% of them seen just once. Input material: naive CD8+ T cells from PBMCs. The receptors were sampled from a man aged 18-30 years in good health. Some clones in this sample may be carry-over from other donors' samples.

Regarding this clone: At the DNA level, this CDR3 is encoded by other sequences in the same sample as well. The chain employs TRBV7-9 and TRBJ1-1; D remains unclear. With 5 bases removed from V and 2 bases from J, the gap between germline ends came to 3 bases. The germline V gene has CDR1 SEHNR and CDR2 FQNEAQ (reference sequence). This CDR3 has 11 amino acids. The CDR3 DNA reads as TGTGCCAGCAGCGGTAACACTGAAGCTTTCTTT. This sequence encodes CASSGNTEAFF.

In its sample, this clone was seen a few times. The rearrangement joins TRBV27 to TRBJ1-1, with a weak D call TRBD1 (5 bases). Between the trimmed V and J ends, which lost 6 bases and 10 bases, there was a span of 9 bases. There are 10 residues in the CDR3. Germline assignment: CDR1 MNHEY and CDR2 SMNVEV (reference sequence). CDR3 DNA sequence: TGTGCCAGCAGGCTGGGGGGAGCTTTCTTT. The encoded protein is CASRLGGAFF.

The chain recombines TRBV5-4 with TRBJ2-7; 8 bases line up with TRBD2. The CDR3 has 14 residues. Per germline, CDR1 SGHNT and CDR2 YYREEE (reference sequence). Trimming took 5 bases from V and 2 from J; bases not matched to a gene: 6. In DNA form, the CDR3 reads TGTGCCAGCAGTGACACTAGCGGACCCTACGAGCAGTACTTC. Protein product: CASSDTSGPYEQYF.

The gene calls are TRBV15 and TRBJ2-7; perhaps D is TRBD1 or TRBD2 (5 bases each). This CDR3 contains 15 residues. Trimming removed 2 bases from V and 0 bases from J, with 11 bases in between. CDR1 LNHNV and CDR2 YYDKDF come from the germline V gene (reference sequence). The CDR3 protein is CATSRSGPSSYEQYF. The CDR3 nucleotides are TGTGCCACCAGCAGATCGGGGCCGAGCTCCTACGAGCAGTACTTC.

This rearrangement joins TRBV28 to TRBJ2-7; perhaps TRBD1 as D (6 bases). V lost 4 bases and J lost 5, with 12 bases in between. CDR1 and CDR2 (germline): MDHEN, SYDVKM. This CDR3 is built from 13 residues. The CDR3 reads CASSYPGTNEQYF. CDR3 sequence (DNA): TGTGCCAGCAGTTACCCCGGGACAAACGAGCAGTACTTC.

The J gene is TRBJ2-4, the V gene TRBV28; D is possibly TRBD1 or TRBD2 (6 bases each). Germline CDR1 is MDHEN and CDR2 is SYDVKM. The CDR3 is 15 amino acids. V was shortened by 5 bases and J by 4 bases, with 15 bases between the two germline ends. The CDR3 loop is CASSARGTGKNIQYF. In DNA, the CDR3 is TGTGCCAGCAGTGCGCGGGGTACAGGGAAAAACATTCAGTACTTC.

In this sample, this clone turned up once. The V and J genes are TRBV11-2 and TRBJ2-7; a weak D match, TRBD1 (5 bases). The CDR3 has 14 residues. CDR1 SGHAT and CDR2 FQNNGV come from the germline V gene. V dropped 1 base and J dropped 3 bases, with 10 bases sitting between them. The CDR3 sequence: CASSLGTRDYEQYF. In DNA, the CDR3 is TGTGCCAGCAGCTTAGGGACAAGGGACTACGAGCAGTACTTC.

The chain combines TRBV19 with TRBJ2-6; D is unresolved. Germline V gene sequence: CDR1 LNHDA, CDR2 SQIVND (reference sequence). Trimming left V 6 bases short and J 0 bases short, with 6 bases between. The CDR3 covers 14 residues. The DNA for the CDR3 is TGTGCCAGTAGCCTGGGCTCTGGGGCCAACGTCCTGACTTTC. Its translation is CASSLGSGANVLTF. The full variable domain, in which reference TRBV19 and TRBJ2-6 provide the parts outside the CDR3, is DGGITQSPKYLFRKEGQNVTLSCEQNLNHDAMYWYRQDPGQGLRLIYYSQIVNDFQKGDIAEGYSVSREKKESFPLTVTSAQKNPTAFYLCASSLGSGANVLTFGAGSRLTVL.

The chain recombines TRBV5-1 with TRBJ2-1; 8 positions match TRBD1. V was clipped by 0 bases and J by 6 bases; unmatched bases: 8. This CDR3 is 16 amino acids long. Germline assignment: CDR1 SGHRS and CDR2 YFSETQ. The CDR3 here is CASSLASWTGINEQFF. The CDR3 DNA is TGCGCCAGCAGCTTGGCTTCCTGGACAGGGATCAATGAGCAGTTCTTC.

The chain couples TRBV29-1 to TRBJ2-4; D might be TRBD1 (6 bases). Germline-derived CDR1 and CDR2 are SQVTM and ANQGSEA. The CDR3 sequence is 15 residues long. V gave up 6 bases and J gave up 0 bases, with 15 bases separating them. CDR3 in DNA: TGCAGCGTGAGGGGTACAGGGCTAGCCAAAAACATTCAGTACTTC. Protein product: CSVRGTGLAKNIQYF.

This clone appeared once. The genes are TRBV25-1 and TRBJ2-5; D is unclear. CDR1 and CDR2 from the germline V gene are MGHDK and SYGVNS. The CDR3 is 13 residues long. V lost 3 bases, J lost 9 bases, and 14 bases lay in between. The CDR3 spells CASSDYASDAQYF. The CDR3 nucleotides are TGTGCCAGCAGTGACTACGCCTCGGATGCCCAGTACTTC.

To note about this clone: Other DNA sequences in the same sample also yield this CDR3. V usage is TRBV5-8 and J usage is TRBJ2-7, with a possible D match to TRBD1 (5 bases). This CDR3 spans 13 amino acids. Deletions cut 1 base from V and 0 bases from J, with 5 bases between. Germline V lookup: CDR1 SGHTS, CDR2 YDEGEE. CDR3 residues: CASSLQGSYEQYF. The CDR3 DNA sequence: TGTGCCAGCAGCTTGCAGGGCTCCTACGAGCAGTACTTC. The full variable domain, with the rest looked up from reference TRBV5-8 and TRBJ2-7, is EAGVTQSPTHLIKTRGQQATLRCSPISGHTSVYWYQQALGLGLQFLLWYDEGEERNRGNFPPRFSGRQFPNYSSELNVNALELEDSALYLCASSLQGSYEQYFGPGTRLTVT.

CDR3 protein: CASSFLGPHNTGELFF. The CDR3 nucleotides are TGTGCCAGCAGCTTTCTCGGGCCCCATAACACCGGGGAGCTGTTTTTT. This chain links TRBV7-9 with TRBJ2-2, with D hard to call. Trimming took off 3 bases at V and 2 bases at J, with 13 bases between the two ends. The CDR3 length is 16 residues. CDR1 is SEHNR, CDR2 FQNEAQ, per germline (reference sequence). Full variable domain (rest looked up from reference TRBV7-9 and TRBJ2-2): DTGVSQNPRHKITKRGQNVTFRCDPISEHNRLYWYRQTLGQGPEFLTYFQNEAQLEKSRLLSDRFSAERPKGSFSTLEIQRTEQGDSAMYLCASSFLGPHNTGELFFGEGSRLTVL.

This rearrangement joins TRBV28 to TRBJ2-2; possible D gene TRBD2, 6 bases. Trimming took off 5 bases at V and 6 bases at J, with 13 bases between the two ends. The CDR3 extends over 14 amino acids. Looked up from germline, CDR1 is MDHEN and CDR2 is SYDVKM. The CDR3 sequence: CASSPGRGAGELFF. The DNA of the CDR3 is TGTGCCAGCAGTCCGGGACGCGGGGCCGGGGAGCTGTTTTTT.

The chain combines TRBV4-1 with TRBJ2-4; possible D gene TRBD1, 5 bases. The length of the CDR3 is 16 residues. Per the germline V gene, CDR1 is MGHRA and CDR2 is YSYEKL. V was clipped by 0 bases and J by 3 bases, with 12 bases between them. CDR3 DNA: TGCGCCAGCAGCCAAGAAATGGGGCTGGGCAAAAACATTCAGTACTTC. Its translation is CASSQEMGLGKNIQYF.

CDR3 bases: TGTGCCAGCAGTTTACACACACGGAGCGAGCAGTACTTC. Translation gives CASSLHTRSEQYF. The chain combines TRBV28 with TRBJ2-7; D is ambiguous. This CDR3 contains 13 residues. Per the germline V gene, CDR1 is MDHEN and CDR2 is SYDVKM. V was pared by 2 bases and J by 6 bases, with 11 bases between. The full variable domain, in which reference TRBV28 and TRBJ2-7 provide the parts outside the CDR3, is DVKVTQSSRYLVKRTGEKVFLECVQDMDHENMFWYRQDPGLGLRLIYFSYDVKMKEKGDIPEGYSVSREKKERFSLILESASTNQTSMYLCASSLHTRSEQYFGPGTRLTVT.

J is TRBJ2-2 and V is TRBV9, with TRBD1 matching over 9 bases. V lost 0 bases and J lost 3; bases outside the gene matches: 3. This CDR3 spans 16 amino acids. The germline CDR1 and CDR2 sequences are SGDLS and YYNGEE. Written as DNA, the CDR3 is TGTGCCAGCAGCGTAGCCAGGACAGGGGACACCGGGGAGCTGTTTTTT. Protein product: CASSVARTGDTGELFF.

This chain connects TRBV28 to TRBJ2-7, with D perhaps matching TRBD2 (6 bases). Looked up from germline, CDR1 is MDHEN and CDR2 is SYDVKM. The V end was cut by 2 bases, the J end by 2 bases, with 10 bases between. The CDR3 is 14 residues long. The CDR3 nucleotides are TGTGCCAGCAGTTTAGAGGAGGGTGCCTACGAGCAGTACTTC. Translated, it gives CASSLEEGAYEQYF.

The table lists this clone with a few counts. This rearrangement joins TRBV5-6 to TRBJ2-2; D uncertain. V was cut by 1 base and J by 5 bases, with 6 bases left in between. The CDR3 is made up of 13 amino acids. In germline, CDR1 is SGHDT, CDR2 YYEEEE. CDR3 residues: CASSLSATGELFF. CDR3 in DNA: TGTGCCAGCAGCTTGAGTGCAACCGGGGAGCTGTTTTTT.

In its sample, this clone was seen once. The chain links TRBV7-2 to TRBJ2-2; TRBD2 matches 7 bases. The CDR3 covers 18 residues. Germline loops: CDR1 SGHTA, CDR2 FQGNSA. V was clipped by 5 bases and J by 1 base; unmatched bases: 13. The CDR3 spells CASSRDITLAVNTGELFF. In DNA, the CDR3 is TGTGCCAGCAGCCGAGACATTACTCTAGCGGTGAACACCGGGGAGCTGTTTTTT.

The rearrangement joins TRBV9 to TRBJ2-2, with D perhaps matching TRBD2 (6 bases). CDR3 length equals 13 residues. Germline CDR1 SGDLS, CDR2 YYNGEE. Trimming pared 3 bases from V and 7 bases from J, leaving 10 bases between. In nucleotides, the CDR3 is TGTGCCAGCAGCGGGGAGGCCCACGGGGAGCTGTTTTTT. This gives the protein CASSGEAHGELFF.

The CDR3 is CASSLSLSGRGGTYNEQFF. The CDR3 nucleotides are TGTGCCAGCAGTTTAAGTCTCAGCGGGAGGGGGGGGACCTACAATGAGCAGTTCTTC. The chain links TRBV27 to TRBJ2-1, with 10 bases lining up with TRBD2. Germline V lookup: CDR1 MNHEY, CDR2 SMNVEV (reference sequence). CDR3 length: 19 amino acids. Trimming cost V 2 bases and J 2 bases; bases outside gene matches: 12.